The 24 T cell receptor beta chains given below trace back to one sample, sequenced in a study of T-cell memory formation after mild COVID-19. TCRdb reprocessed the 5' RACE reads via MiXCR and lists one record per CDR3 protein. The sample lists 350,000 to 450,000 distinct CDR3 sequences; 28% were seen once. The sample was PBMCs or a T cell subset sorted from them (not recorded which). These TCRs come from an adult woman who had mild COVID-19 (a few samples of this study predate the infection). Cell type and time point are not known.

The rearrangement uses TRBV9 and TRBJ2-7, with 10 bases identical to TRBD1. Germline assignment: CDR1 SGDLS and CDR2 YYNGEE. CDR3 length: 15 amino acids. V gave up 0 bases and J gave up 5 bases; unmatched junction bases: 5. The CDR3 DNA reads as TGTGCCAGCAGCGTAGAGGGACAGGGGAAAGACGAGCAGTACTTC. It is translated as CASSVEGQGKDEQYF. Combining the CDR3 with reference TRBV9 and TRBJ2-7 gives the whole variable domain DSGVTQTPKHLITATGQRVTLRCSPRSGDLSVYWYQQSLDQGLQFLIQYYNGEERAKGNILERFSAQQFPDLHSELNLSSLELGDSALYFCASSVEGQGKDEQYFGPGTRLTVT.

A word on this clonotype: Mismatch with germline at one junction end may stem from a read error. This chain connects TRBV9 to TRBJ2-1; D not resolved. This CDR3 is 13 amino acids long. Germline CDR1 and CDR2: SGDLS and YYNGEE. The CDR3 sequence: CASSATLYDEQFF. CDR3 nucleotide sequence: TGTGCCAGCAGCGCTACCCTCTACGATGAGCAGTTCTTC.

This clonotype was counted only a few times. The rearrangement uses TRBV7-9 and TRBJ2-3; 13 bases are a match to TRBD2. CDR1 and CDR2 (germline): SEHNR, FQNEAQ (reference sequence). This CDR3 has 20 amino acids. Losses at the gene ends were 4 bases for V and 0 bases for J; bases not matched to a gene: 13. The CDR3 DNA follows: TGTGCCAGCAGCTATCTTCCCGGGACTAGCGGGAAGACTAGCACAGATACGCAGTATTTT. Amino acids: CASSYLPGTSGKTSTDTQYF.

This chain links TRBV12-3 or TRBV12-4 with TRBJ1-2, with D maybe TRBD1 (6 bases). The CDR3 runs 15 residues. V was clipped by 8 bases and J by 3 bases, with 19 bases between them. This CDR3 is CASYEFGQRDYGYTF. The CDR3 DNA follows: TGTGCCAGCTATGAGTTCGGACAGAGGGACTATGGCTACACCTTC.

This clonotype was picked up many times. The chain is built from TRBV7-8 and TRBJ2-7, with TRBD2 matching 10 bases. The V gene's germline CDR1 is SGHVS and CDR2 FQNEAQ. There are 13 residues in the CDR3. With 5 bases clipped from V and 6 bases from J, the junction kept 4 bases outside the gene matches. The CDR3 loop reads CASSPSGGGEQYF. CDR3 nucleotide sequence: TGTGCCAGCAGCCCTAGCGGGGGTGGCGAGCAGTACTTC.

This clonotype was recorded a few times. The chain uses TRBV18 and TRBJ1-1; possible D gene TRBD1, 5 bases. V was cut by 5 bases and J by 4 bases, with 14 bases left in between. The CDR3 length is 14 residues. Per the germline V gene, CDR1 is KGHSH and CDR2 is LQKENI. CDR3 in amino acids: CASSEDSGATEAFF. The CDR3 DNA reads as TGTGCCAGCTCAGAAGACAGTGGAGCCACTGAAGCTTTCTTT.

The J gene is TRBJ2-5, the V gene TRBV5-1, with 8 bases aligning to TRBD1. The CDR3 contains 16 residues. V dropped 0 bases and J dropped 1; count of bases not matched to a gene: 5. The germline V gene encodes CDR1 SGHRS and CDR2 YFSETQ. In DNA form, the CDR3 reads TGCGCCAGCAGCTTGGGTACAGGGGGTATCCAAGAGACCCAGTACTTC. Protein sequence: CASSLGTGGIQETQYF.

This sequence joins TRBV5-1 and TRBJ2-6; D gene uncertain. CDR3 length: 19 residues. The V gene lost 3 bases and the J gene lost 2 bases, with 21 bases spanning the gap. The V gene's germline CDR1 is SGHRS and CDR2 YFSETQ. The CDR3 sequence: CASSSRRVAPSPGANVLTF. The DNA for the CDR3 is TGCGCCAGCAGCTCAAGACGGGTCGCTCCTTCCCCTGGGGCCAACGTCCTGACTTTC. Full variable domain (rest looked up from reference TRBV5-1 and TRBJ2-6): KAGVTQTPRYLIKTRGQQVTLSCSPISGHRSVSWYQQTPGQGLQFLFEYFSETQRNKGNFPGRFSGRQFSNSRSEMNVSTLELGDSALYLCASSSRRVAPSPGANVLTFGAGSRLTVL.

V usage is TRBV3-1 and J usage is TRBJ1-2, with TRBD1 matching over 7 bases. This CDR3 region has 14 residues. J gave up 7 bases and V 1 base, and 6 bases lay outside the gene matches. Looked up from germline, CDR1 is LGHDT and CDR2 is YNNKEL (reference sequence). This CDR3 is CASSQVTGAGGYTF. Here the CDR3 DNA reads TGTGCCAGCAGCCAAGTAACAGGGGCGGGTGGCTACACCTTC. The full variable domain, in which reference TRBV3-1 and TRBJ1-2 provide the parts outside the CDR3, is DTAVSQTPKYLVTQMGNDKSIKCEQNLGHDTMYWYKQDSKKFLKIMFSYNNKELIINETVPNRFSPKSPDKAHLNLHINSLELGDSAVYFCASSQVTGAGGYTFGSGTRLTVV.

This clonotype occurred a few times. The V gene is TRBV12-3 or TRBV12-4, the J gene TRBJ2-3; TRBD2 matches at 9 bases. The CDR3 totals 15 residues. V shed 7 bases and J 3 bases; nucleotides not matched to a gene: 8. CDR3 bases: TGTGCCAGCACGGAGGGCGGGAGGGGGACAGATACGCAGTATTTT. Its protein product is CASTEGGRGTDTQYF.

There are a few counts of this clonotype. The CDR3 bases are TGTGCCAGCAGCCCAACCGGGACAGGGGATGAAAAACTGTTTTTT. It encodes CASSPTGTGDEKLFF. This rearrangement joins TRBV7-9 to TRBJ1-4; the match to TRBD1 covers 10 bases. Germline loops: CDR1 SEHNR, CDR2 FQNEAQ (reference sequence). The V gene end was trimmed by 5 bases and the J gene end by 6 bases; junction bases not matched to a gene: 6. The CDR3 runs 15 residues.

The gene calls are TRBV7-6 and TRBJ1-1; D is undetermined. The V gene lost 5 bases and the J gene lost 3 bases, with 16 bases spanning the gap. From germline, CDR1 is SGHVS and CDR2 FNYEAQ. This CDR3 contains 15 residues. This chain's CDR3 is CASSQKGPGYTEAFF. The CDR3 DNA follows: TGTGCCAGCAGCCAAAAGGGTCCGGGGTACACTGAAGCTTTCTTT. Together with reference TRBV7-6 and TRBJ1-1, the CDR3 gives the full variable domain: GAGVSQSPRYKVTKRGQDVALRCDPISGHVSLYWYRQALGQGPEFLTYFNYEAQQDKSGLPNDRFSAERPEGSISTLTIQRTEQRDSAMYRCASSQKGPGYTEAFFGQGTRLTVV.

This chain links TRBV12-3 or TRBV12-4 with TRBJ2-5; D might be TRBD1 (5 bases). V lost 6 bases and J lost 5, with 13 bases in between. The CDR3 loop spans 13 amino acids. Here the CDR3 DNA reads TGTGCCAGCAGCTGGACACGGTGGGAGACCCAGTACTTC. Translated, it gives CASSWTRWETQYF.

This clonotype was seen more than once but under ten times. The V gene is TRBV7-9, the J gene TRBJ1-1, with 8 bases that match TRBD1. V lost 11 bases and J lost 1; bases outside the gene matches: 3. This CDR3 spans 12 amino acids. Per germline, CDR1 SEHNR and CDR2 FQNEAQ (reference sequence). The CDR3 sequence is CAGGQENTEAFF. DNA for the CDR3: TGTGCCGGGGGACAGGAGAACACTGAAGCTTTCTTT.

The gene calls are TRBV11-1 and TRBJ2-2, with TRBD1 as a possible D gene (5 bases). Germline assignment: CDR1 SGHAT and CDR2 FQDESV (reference sequence). The V and J ends lost 7 bases and 2 bases respectively, with 8 bases between them. This CDR3 is built from 13 residues. The CDR3 DNA reads TGTGCCAGCACAGGGTCCAACACCGGGGAGCTGTTTTTT. This translates into CASTGSNTGELFF. The full variable domain, completed using reference TRBV11-1 and TRBJ2-2, is EAEVAQSPRYKITEKSQAVAFWCDPISGHATLYWYRQILGQGPELLVQFQDESVVDDSQLPKDRFSAERLKGVDSTLKIQPAELGDSAMYLCASTGSNTGELFFGEGSRLTVL.

This chain uses TRBV29-1 with TRBJ1-2; D not resolved. The CDR3 runs 13 residues. Trimming pared 0 bases from V and 5 bases from J, leaving 10 bases between. From germline, CDR1 is SQVTM and CDR2 ANQGSEA. CDR3 in amino acids: CSVEDRWLYGYTF. CDR3 DNA: TGCAGCGTTGAAGATCGTTGGCTGTATGGCTACACCTTC. The full variable domain, in which reference TRBV29-1 and TRBJ1-2 provide the parts outside the CDR3, is SAVISQKPSRDICQRGTSLTIQCQVDSQVTMMFWYRQQPGQSLTLIATANQGSEATYESGFVIDKFPISRPNLTFSTLTVSNMSPEDSSIYLCSVEDRWLYGYTFGSGTRLTVV.

In its sample, this clonotype was seen a few times. The rearrangement uses TRBV12-3 or TRBV12-4 and TRBJ1-2; the D gene is possibly TRBD1 (6 bases). V lost 7 bases to trimming and J lost 4 bases, with 16 bases between them. The CDR3 runs 14 residues. This CDR3 reads CASTLRGAFYGYTF. DNA for the CDR3: TGTGCCAGCACCCTGAGGGGGGCCTTCTATGGCTACACCTTC.

V usage is TRBV6-5 and J usage is TRBJ2-1; TRBD2 matches 9 bases. The CDR3 extends over 15 amino acids. V trimming: 2 bases; J trimming: 5 bases; junction bases outside the gene matches: 4. The germline V gene has CDR1 MNHEY and CDR2 SVGAGI. The CDR3 spells CASSYQRGAHNEQFF. For the CDR3, the DNA is TGTGCCAGCAGTTACCAGCGGGGGGCCCACAATGAGCAGTTCTTC.

This clonotype was seen a handful of times. V usage is TRBV20-1 and J usage is TRBJ2-7, with 8 nucleotides matching TRBD2. Germline CDR1 and CDR2: DFQATT and SNEGSKA (reference sequence). The V and J ends lost 5 bases and 2 bases, in that order; junction bases with no gene match: 5. The CDR3 runs 13 residues. CDR3 in DNA: TGCAGTGCTGGAAGCGGGAGAACCTACGAGCAGTACTTC. Translating gives CSAGSGRTYEQYF.

V usage is TRBV7-2 and J usage is TRBJ1-5; D unresolved. Germline assignment: CDR1 SGHTA and CDR2 FQGNSA. V dropped 3 bases and J dropped 2 bases, with 11 bases sitting between them. This CDR3 has 15 amino acids. This chain's CDR3 is CASSLRDSGNQPQHF. The CDR3 region has the DNA TGTGCCAGCAGCTTGAGGGATTCTGGCAATCAGCCCCAGCATTTT.

This clonotype was detected many times. V gene TRBV10-3 combines with J gene TRBJ2-5; no clear D. Germline CDR1 ENHRY, CDR2 SYGVKD. V was shortened by 0 bases and J by 6 bases, with 8 bases between the two germline ends. The CDR3 totals 13 residues. This chain's CDR3 is CAISESPLQTQYF. The CDR3 DNA reads TGTGCCATCAGTGAGTCACCGCTCCAGACCCAGTACTTC.

V is TRBV5-6 and J is TRBJ1-2; D might be TRBD1 (6 bases). V lost 7 bases to trimming and J lost 3 bases, with 19 bases between them. This CDR3 spans 15 amino acids. Per the germline V gene, CDR1 is SGHDT and CDR2 is YYEEEE. The CDR3 here is CASGLQGEAYYGYTF. The DNA for the CDR3 is TGTGCCAGCGGGTTACAGGGAGAGGCGTACTATGGCTACACCTTC.

A few counts support this clonotype. The chain links TRBV20-1 to TRBJ1-2, with 7 bases that match TRBD1. From germline, CDR1 is DFQATT and CDR2 SNEGSKA (reference sequence). The V and J ends lost 8 bases and 6 bases, in that order; junction bases with no gene match: 3. The CDR3 is 10 amino acids. CDR3 nucleotide sequence: TGCAGTCAGGGGGTAAATGGCTACACCTTC. Translation: CSQGVNGYTF.

The chain links TRBV5-1 to TRBJ1-6, with TRBD1 as a possible D gene (5 bases). V lost 0 bases to trimming and J lost 3 bases, with 10 bases between them. Germline CDR1 SGHRS, CDR2 YFSETQ. This CDR3 has 16 residues. CDR3 DNA: TGCGCCAGCAGCTTGGGACCAGGGAACTATAATTCACCCCTCCACTTT. It is translated as CASSLGPGNYNSPLHF.